The 5 T cell receptor beta chains given below trace back to one sample, sequenced in a study of T cell responses to AZD1222 COVID-19 vaccine (dated by TCRdb to the early 2020s). The library was prepared using the immunoSEQ multiplex PCR assay. This immuneACCESS table, as held by TCRdb, lists in-frame sequences with V and J called but not all clones. Of the missing ones, under half trace to an unresolved V gene in checked studies; the others have no known cause. Across this sample there are about 170,000 clones, with 80% to 90% seen only once. The ten biggest clones cover about 6.9% of the sample. Explained via the paper, the time point label denotes: baseline before first vaccination. The sequencing here drew on peripheral blood, taken on day 0 of AZD1222 vaccination. These receptors came from an adult in good health.

The chain has TRBV5-4 and TRBJ2-5; TRBD1 agrees at 9 bases. This CDR3 is 17 amino acids long. In germline, CDR1 is SGHNT, CDR2 YYREEE (reference sequence). V was pared by 2 bases and J by 3 bases, with 11 bases of the junction left unmatched. The CDR3 DNA sequence: TGTGCCAGCAGCTTTAGGAAACAGACAGGGGGTAAAGAGACCCAGTACTTC. This translates into CASSFRKQTGGKETQYF.

The V gene is TRBV3-1 (or the pseudogene TRBV3-2), the J gene TRBJ1-2, with a tentative D call TRBD1 (6 bases). Between the trimmed V and J ends, which lost 1 base and 5 bases, there was a span of 14 bases. Per the germline V gene, CDR1 is LGHDT and CDR2 is YNNKEL (reference sequence). The CDR3 has 15 residues. CDR3 residues: CASSQVQGELYGYTF. Written as DNA, the CDR3 is TGTGCCAGCAGCCAAGTACAGGGAGAATTGTATGGCTACACCTTC.

The chain uses TRBV19 and TRBJ1-2; D gene unclear. The CDR3 covers 13 residues. Germline V gene sequence: CDR1 LNHDA, CDR2 SQIVND (reference sequence). V dropped 2 bases and J dropped 4 bases, with 8 bases sitting between them. CDR3 DNA sequence: TGTGCCAGTAGTATAACGGTGGGCTATGGCTACACCTTC. Encoded protein: CASSITVGYGYTF.

The rearrangement links TRBV7-2 to TRBJ1-6, with 8 bases identical to TRBD1. This CDR3 has 16 amino acids. V lost 4 bases, J lost 8 bases, and 10 bases stayed unmatched. Germline CDR1 reads SGHTA; CDR2 reads FQGNSA. CDR3 sequence reads: CASSSWTGFGDSPLHF. The DNA for the CDR3 is TGTGCCAGCAGCTCTTGGACAGGGTTCGGCGATTCACCCCTCCACTTT.

The rearrangement uses TRBV9 and TRBJ2-5, with D tentatively TRBD1 (5 bases). Germline V gene lookup returns CDR1 SGDLS and CDR2 YYNGEE. The CDR3 contains 15 residues. V lost 2 bases, J lost 4 bases, and 15 bases lay in between. The CDR3: CASSVTPSGSETQYF. DNA of the CDR3: TGTGCCAGCAGCGTTACCCCCTCAGGGTCAGAGACCCAGTACTTC.